This T cell receptor (beta chain) was found in a study of blood T cell repertoires in COVID-19 (TCRdb year 2020). General notes on the study: Collaborator samples came from the United States, Italy and Spain and covered acute and convalescent phases of COVID-19. The prospective study material was composed of cDNA or gDNA derived from T cells, B-cell-depleted T cells, or PBMCs. Deeply sampled blood TCRbeta repertoires from subjects exposed to, actively infected with, or recovered from COVID-19 were included in the dataset. The repertoires were released in a freely available public database intended as a resource for research on the immune response to SARS-CoV-2. The samples were drawn from two sources: the first 160 participants of the ongoing ImmuneRACE study, and 950 to 1,500 subjects contributed by 6 global collaborators. Nearly every sample came with metadata listing a de-identified subject ID, COVID-19 status, age in years and sex. HLA class I and class II types, where available, came from metadata supplied by the sample provider rather than from assay-based typing. Here is what the overall study found, with its caveats: The quantity of clinical and demographic metadata differed by source and by participant and was supplied without curation.

The collaborating institutions used their own protocols to collect whole blood in K2EDTA tubes. For TCRbeta analysis, collaborators shipped samples in one of three forms: frozen whole blood, isolated PBMCs, or DNA extracted from either of those sample types. Of note for this clone: What antigen it recognizes has not been identified. No base quality information exists; no much larger clone differs at one position.

The germline V gene (reference sequence) gives CDR1 as SEHNR and CDR2 as FQNEAQ. The CDR3 contains 17 residues, cysteine and phenylalanine counted. Only the CDR3 part of the read is kept: 51 bases, read in frame from the first base. Trimming accounts for 4 bases at V and 4 bases at J, while the number of junction bases matched to no gene is 11. TCRbeta CDR3 regions were amplified from genomic DNA using the immunoSEQ Assay, a bias-controlled multiplex PCR. Per the source publication's procedure: Within the assay, amplification of reference gene primers was used to estimate how many nucleated cells each sample contained. Sequence reads were collapsed and filtered to measure the absolute abundance of every unique TCRbeta CDR3 rearrangement. For each sample, productive Simpson clonality was calculated as the square root of Simpson's diversity index over productive rearrangements. The source is immuneACCESS, and TCRdb retained only in-frame sequences with V and J called. Part of the clones is not carried over; for the studies checked, unresolved V genes explain less than half of this, and the remainder is unexplained. For V, J and clone size, that table is used; D and trimming come from the DNA. This sample has around 140,000 clones in its table, and more than 60% of those were observed once. Of the sample, roughly 2% falls within the top ten clones.

Sequenced: peripheral blood. The chain couples TRBV7-9 to TRBJ1-4; TRBD1 aligns with 8 central bases. This clonotype was sampled from a woman aged 60 to 75 with acute or convalescent COVID-19. The DNA sequence is as follows: TGTGCCAGCAGCTGGCCCCAAGGGACAGGACGTAATGAAAAACTGTTTTTT. Its translation reads: CASSWPQGTGRNEKLFF.